This TCR beta chain appears in the sequencing data of a study of PD-L1 blockade in urothelial cancer. Regarding time point: pretreatment peripheral blood. Profiling relied on immunoSEQ multiplex PCR, and the TCRdb table lists in-frame clones only, not all of them. The table records some 56,000 clones, around four fifths of them present only once. V was shortened by 3 bases and J by 6 bases, with 11 bases between the two germline ends. The CDR3 spans 12 residues. Per germline, CDR1 SQVTM and CDR2 ANQGSEA. This chain joins TRBV29-1 and TRBJ1-1; the D gene is possibly TRBD1 (5 bases). The sequencing here drew on PBMCs, taken around atezolizumab (anti-PD-L1) treatment. The TCR sequence derives from a man aged 50-59 years with urothelial cancer. The CDR3 spells CSVEWQGPEAFF. DNA of the CDR3: TGCAGCGTTGAGTGGCAGGGCCCTGAAGCTTTCTTT. Combining the CDR3 with reference TRBV29-1 and TRBJ1-1 gives the whole variable domain SAVISQKPSRDICQRGTSLTIQCQVDSQVTMMFWYRQQPGQSLTLIATANQGSEATYESGFVIDKFPISRPNLTFSTLTVSNMSPEDSSIYLCSVEWQGPEAFFGQGTRLTVV.